This record covers a single T cell receptor (beta chain). The source of the sample is a study of blood T cell repertoires in COVID-19. The V gene's germline CDR1 is MNHEY and CDR2 SMNVEV (reference sequence). Losses at the gene ends were 5 bases for V and 4 bases for J; bases not matched to a gene: 7. This CDR3 is 14 amino acids long. The data were produced by immunoSEQ multiplex PCR, yet TCRdb's version contains in-frame clones alone and is incomplete. The table shows 250,000 to 350,000 clones, with more than 85% occurring only once. The chain combines TRBV27 with TRBJ1-1; 7 bases align to TRBD1. The source material was peripheral blood. The sequence came from a woman aged 25 to 45 with COVID-19, enrolled during active disease. The CDR3 reads CASSTRTGLTEAFF. In nucleotides, the CDR3 is TGTGCCAGCAGTACCCGGACAGGACTCACTGAAGCTTTCTTT.